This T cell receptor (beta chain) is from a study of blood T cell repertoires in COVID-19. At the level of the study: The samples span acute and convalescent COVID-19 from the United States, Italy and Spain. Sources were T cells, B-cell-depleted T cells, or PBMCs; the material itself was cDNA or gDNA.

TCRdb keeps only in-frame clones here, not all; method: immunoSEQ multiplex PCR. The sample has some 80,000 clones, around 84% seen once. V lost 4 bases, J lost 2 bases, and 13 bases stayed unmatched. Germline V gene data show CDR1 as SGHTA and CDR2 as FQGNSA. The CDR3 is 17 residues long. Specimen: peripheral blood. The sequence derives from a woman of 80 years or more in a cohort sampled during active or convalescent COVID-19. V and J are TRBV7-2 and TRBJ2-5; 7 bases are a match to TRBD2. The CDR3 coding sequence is TGTGCCAGCAGCTCCCTTTCCGGGGCGGGGGATCAAGAGACCCAGTACTTC. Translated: CASSSLSGAGDQETQYF.